The subject of this entry is one T cell receptor (beta chain). All enrollees were roughly 18 to 100 years old and from 20 to 25 US areas. Donors in Cohort 3 counted as recovered after two negative PCRs, clearance, or symptom resolution. This entry belongs to a study of blood T cell repertoires in COVID-19. The CDR3 runs 16 residues. Germline V gene lookup returns CDR1 SGHRS and CDR2 YFSETQ. V dropped 1 base and J dropped 0; count of bases not matched to a gene: 5. Method: immunoSEQ multiplex PCR; TCRdb's copy keeps in-frame clones and lacks some. Here the sample spans about 270,000 clones, around 90% being singletons.

Sequencing input: PBMCs or T cells enriched from blood (not recorded which). This rearrangement joins TRBV5-1 to TRBJ2-3, with 7 bases fitting TRBD1. The clonotype was recovered from a woman aged 45-65 years who had recovered from COVID-19. As DNA, the CDR3 is TGCGCCAGCAGCTTGACAACGGGACAGAGCACAGATACGCAGTATTTT. It translates to CASSLTTGQSTDTQYF.